This entry lists 16 T cell receptor beta chains sequenced from one sample in a study of blood T cell repertoires in COVID-19. The repertoire was sequenced with immunoSEQ multiplex PCR; TCRdb's copy has only in-frame clones and lacks some. The sample comprises just over 90,000 clones, 80% to 90% of which are singletons, and 15% to 20% rests with the top ten. The material sequenced was peripheral blood. Receptors were obtained from a woman of 80 years or more with acute or convalescent COVID-19.

The DNA for the CDR3 is TGTGCCAGCAGCCTCAGGGAACACACTGAAGCTTTCTTT. Translating it yields CASSLREHTEAFF. V is TRBV12-3 or TRBV12-4 and J is TRBJ1-1; a possible D gene is TRBD1 (5 bases). The CDR3 sequence is 13 residues long. V was pared by 6 bases and J by 3 bases, with 11 bases between.

The chain employs TRBV28 and TRBJ1-2; TRBD1 matches 10 bases. The CDR3 is 15 amino acids. Trimming at V came to 4 bases and at J to 4 bases, leaving 6 bases not matched to a gene. Germline V gene lookup returns CDR1 MDHEN and CDR2 SYDVKM. The CDR3 is CASSSTGGGGYGYTF. The CDR3 DNA follows: TGTGCCAGCAGTTCGACAGGGGGCGGGGGCTATGGCTACACCTTC.

The V call is TRBV6-6, the J call TRBJ2-1; D is perhaps TRBD1 (7 bases). Trimming took off 7 bases at V and 9 bases at J, with 22 bases between the two ends. The CDR3 consists of 15 residues. Germline loops: CDR1 MNHNY, CDR2 SVGAGI (reference sequence). CDR3 bases: TGTGCCAGCACCCCAGGAGGGGGCCCTAGAGGTGAGCAGTTCTTC. Encoded protein: CASTPGGGPRGEQFF.

V gene TRBV19 combines with J gene TRBJ1-3; TRBD1 aligns across 7 bases. Germline trimming cut 3 bases from V and 1 base from J; bases unmatched to any gene: 6. In germline, CDR1 is LNHDA, CDR2 SQIVND (reference sequence). The CDR3 consists of 16 residues. CDR3 amino acids: CASSIRQGGSGNTIYF. DNA for the CDR3: TGTGCCAGTAGTATCCGACAGGGAGGATCTGGAAACACCATATATTTT.

This clone was recorded only once. The rearrangement joins TRBV9 to TRBJ1-2, with TRBD1 identical over 7 bases. V was clipped by 4 bases and J by 8 bases; unmatched bases: 14. The CDR3 is made up of 15 amino acids. Germline CDR1 reads SGDLS; CDR2 reads YYNGEE. The CDR3 reads CASSPSPPGGRGYTF. The CDR3 DNA is TGTGCCAGCAGCCCTTCCCCCCCAGGGGGACGGGGCTACACCTTC. The full variable domain, in which reference TRBV9 and TRBJ1-2 provide the parts outside the CDR3, is DSGVTQTPKHLITATGQRVTLRCSPRSGDLSVYWYQQSLDQGLQFLIQYYNGEERAKGNILERFSAQQFPDLHSELNLSSLELGDSALYFCASSPSPPGGRGYTFGSGTRLTVV.

The chain recombines TRBV7-2 with TRBJ2-7, with D uncertain. The CDR3 sequence is 12 residues long. Germline V gene data show CDR1 as SGHTA and CDR2 as FQGNSA. The V and J ends lost 4 bases and 4 bases respectively, with 8 bases between them. The DNA of the CDR3 is TGTGCCAGCAGCTCCTCGCAGTACGAGCAGTACTTC. This translates into CASSSSQYEQYF.

This clone was recorded once. V gene TRBV18 combines with J gene TRBJ1-2, with 10 bases lining up with TRBD1. Looked up from germline, CDR1 is KGHSH and CDR2 is LQKENI. V gave up 1 base and J gave up 6 bases; unmatched junction bases: 5. The CDR3 loop spans 15 amino acids. As DNA, the CDR3 is TGTGCCAGCTCACCACTGCCCGGGACAGGGGATGGCTACACCTTC. It yields the protein CASSPLPGTGDGYTF.

The rearrangement links TRBV7-3 to TRBJ1-2; D is uncertain. The germline V gene encodes CDR1 SGHTA and CDR2 FQGTGA. This CDR3 is 15 amino acids long. The V end was cut by 5 bases, the J end by 4 bases, with 17 bases between. DNA for the CDR3: TGTGCCAGCAGCCCCAAAGGAGGTTTGGGCTATGGCTACACCTTC. Translating gives CASSPKGGLGYGYTF.

This chain joins TRBV19 and TRBJ2-1; TRBD2 aligns across 14 bases. The CDR3 loop spans 15 amino acids. Germline trimming cut 3 bases from V and 9 bases from J; bases unmatched to any gene: 4. Germline V lookup: CDR1 LNHDA, CDR2 SQIVND (reference sequence). This chain's CDR3 is CASSMGLAGVAEQFF. CDR3 coding DNA: TGTGCCAGTAGTATGGGACTAGCGGGGGTAGCTGAGCAGTTCTTC.

This chain uses TRBV5-8 with TRBJ2-1; the match to TRBD2 covers 13 bases. Germline CDR1 is SGHTS and CDR2 is YDEGEE. This CDR3 is built from 16 residues. V trimming: 5 bases; J trimming: 4 bases; junction bases outside the gene matches: 6. DNA of the CDR3: TGTGCCAGCAGTCCCACTAGCGGGGGGGCATACAATGAGCAGTTCTTC. Amino acid sequence: CASSPTSGGAYNEQFF.

The chain combines TRBV9 with TRBJ1-3; TRBD1 is a possible D gene (5 bases). The length of the CDR3 is 14 residues. V lost 5 bases to trimming and J lost 2 bases, with 11 bases between them. Germline values: CDR1 SGDLS, CDR2 YYNGEE. The CDR3 coding sequence is TGTGCCAGCAGTGAAGGGGTGGCTGGAAACACCATATATTTT. It encodes CASSEGVAGNTIYF. The whole variable domain, filled in from reference TRBV9 and TRBJ1-3, reads DSGVTQTPKHLITATGQRVTLRCSPRSGDLSVYWYQQSLDQGLQFLIQYYNGEERAKGNILERFSAQQFPDLHSELNLSSLELGDSALYFCASSEGVAGNTIYFGEGSWLTVV.

This clone has just one count. The V and J genes are TRBV30 and TRBJ1-5; D possibly corresponds to TRBD1 (6 bases). The V gene lost 2 bases and the J gene lost 5 bases, with 13 bases spanning the gap. Germline assignment: CDR1 GTSNPN and CDR2 SVGIG (reference sequence). The CDR3 sequence is 14 residues long. CDR3 nucleotides: TGTGCCTGGAGTCAGGCAGGGGTATATCAGCCCCAGCATTTT. The encoded protein is CAWSQAGVYQPQHF.

The rearrangement links TRBV28 to TRBJ2-7, with D possibly matching TRBD2 (6 bases). The CDR3 loop spans 16 amino acids. With 5 bases removed from V and 4 bases from J, the gap between germline ends came to 21 bases. Germline lookup yields CDR1 MDHEN and CDR2 SYDVKM. Here the CDR3 reads CASSLLRRRVAYEQYF. CDR3 coding DNA: TGTGCCAGCAGTCTTCTCCGGCGGAGGGTTGCGTACGAGCAGTACTTC.

This chain links TRBV10-1 with TRBJ2-3; D may be TRBD2 (5 bases). V was cut by 4 bases and J by 3 bases, with 11 bases left in between. The germline CDR1 and CDR2 sequences are WNHNN and SYGVQD (reference sequence). CDR3 length: 14 amino acids. CDR3 sequence (DNA): TGCGCCAGCAGTGCCCGGGGAAAGACAGATACGCAGTATTTT. This codes for CASSARGKTDTQYF.

The gene calls are TRBV3-1 (or the pseudogene TRBV3-2) and TRBJ1-2, with D hard to call. V dropped 1 base and J dropped 5 bases, with 8 bases sitting between them. Germline V gene lookup returns CDR1 LGHDT and CDR2 YNNKEL (reference sequence). This CDR3 comprises 13 residues. CDR3 loop: CASSQAPVYGYTF. DNA of the CDR3: TGTGCCAGCAGCCAAGCTCCGGTTTATGGCTACACCTTC.

Only a few counts were recorded for this clone. In nucleotides, the CDR3 is TGTGCCAGCAGCTCACTTACCGAAGCTTTCTTT. Encoded protein: CASSSLTEAFF. The chain employs TRBV7-9 and TRBJ1-1; D ambiguous. CDR1 is SEHNR and CDR2 is FQNEAQ in the germline V gene (reference sequence). The CDR3 is made up of 11 amino acids. V was pared by 4 bases and J by 8 bases, with 8 bases between.